A single sample gave rise to the 15 T cell receptor beta chains below, sequenced in a study of shared clonotypes between healthy human individuals. Generated by immunoSEQ multiplex PCR, the TCRdb table keeps only in-frame clones and is missing some. Altogether roughly 1,600,000 clones are present, 98% being singletons, with the ten largest covering over 0.3%. Sequencing used naive CD4+ T cells sorted from blood. Documented subset: CD45RA+ positively selected. The receptors originated from a man aged 30-40 years in good health.

The chain links TRBV28 to TRBJ1-1; 8 bases map to TRBD1. The ends lost 6 bases at V and 5 bases at J; junction bases unmatched: 17. The CDR3 consists of 17 residues. Germline CDR1 MDHEN, CDR2 SYDVKM. Written as DNA, the CDR3 is TGTGCCAGCAGCCCCCCGGGACAGGCGACCTTGTTAACTGAAGCTTTCTTT. Protein product: CASSPPGQATLLTEAFF.

The V and J genes are TRBV7-9 and TRBJ2-2, with D possibly being TRBD1 (7 bases). The CDR3 is 15 amino acids. The V gene lost 2 bases and the J gene lost 5 bases, with 12 bases spanning the gap. Germline V gives CDR1 SEHNR, CDR2 FQNEAQ (reference sequence). Written as DNA, the CDR3 is TGTGCCAGCAGCTTATCTCAGGGGGGTACCGGGGAGCTGTTTTTT. This sequence encodes CASSLSQGGTGELFF.

The J gene is TRBJ2-1, the V gene TRBV28; TRBD2 matches at 11 bases. There are 19 residues in the CDR3. Per the germline V gene, CDR1 is MDHEN and CDR2 is SYDVKM. The V and J ends lost 7 bases and 0 bases, in that order; junction bases with no gene match: 14. The CDR3, as DNA: TGTGCCAGCAAGGGGGGACCGACTAGCGGGGCTATCTCCTACAATGAGCAGTTCTTC. Encoded protein: CASKGGPTSGAISYNEQFF. The complete variable domain, with remaining parts taken from reference TRBV28 and TRBJ2-1, reads DVKVTQSSRYLVKRTGEKVFLECVQDMDHENMFWYRQDPGLGLRLIYFSYDVKMKEKGDIPEGYSVSREKKERFSLILESASTNQTSMYLCASKGGPTSGAISYNEQFFGPGTRLTVL.

V and J are TRBV25-1 and TRBJ1-3, with 7 bases fitting TRBD1. Germline trimming cut 6 bases from V and 1 base from J; bases unmatched to any gene: 0. The CDR3 covers 13 residues. Per germline, CDR1 MGHDK and CDR2 SYGVNS. The CDR3 DNA follows: TGTGCCAGCAGGGGACAGTCTGGAAACACCATATATTTT. Its translation: CASRGQSGNTIYF.

V is TRBV27 and J is TRBJ2-5; 7 nucleotides align to TRBD1. The junction had 4 bases not matched to a gene; V was cut back by 4 bases and J by 5 bases. The CDR3 length is 13 residues. In germline, CDR1 is MNHEY, CDR2 SMNVEV (reference sequence). The CDR3 DNA is TGTGCCAGCAGTTCAAACAGGGGTGAGACCCAGTACTTC. It specifies CASSSNRGETQYF.

The rearrangement links TRBV5-1 to TRBJ2-3; 11 positions match TRBD1. Trimming removed 3 bases from V and 3 bases from J; junction bases left unmatched: 6. The CDR3 is 16 residues long. Germline V CDR1 and CDR2: SGHRS, YFSETQ. This chain's CDR3 is CASSSGQGAGTDTQYF. In nucleotides, the CDR3 is TGCGCCAGCAGCTCCGGACAGGGGGCGGGAACAGATACGCAGTATTTT.

The chain couples TRBV4-1 to TRBJ1-3; TRBD1 aligns across 7 bases. Germline V gene lookup returns CDR1 MGHRA and CDR2 YSYEKL. V lost 5 bases, J lost 4 bases, and 8 bases stayed unmatched. The CDR3 is made up of 15 amino acids. CDR3 DNA sequence: TGCGCCAGCAGCGTAAGAACAGGGGTCGGAAACACCATATATTTT. Translating gives CASSVRTGVGNTIYF.

This chain joins TRBV4-1 and TRBJ1-4; unclear D gene. V was pared by 1 base and J by 8 bases, with 20 bases between. The germline V gene encodes CDR1 MGHRA and CDR2 YSYEKL. The CDR3 spans 17 residues. CDR3 amino acids: CASSQVALVGSREKLFF. The CDR3 DNA reads as TGCGCCAGCAGCCAAGTTGCTTTGGTGGGGTCCCGGGAAAAACTGTTTTTT.

This clone is a singleton in its sample. The rearrangement links TRBV7-3 to TRBJ2-7; 12 nucleotides align to TRBD2. V lost 5 bases and J lost 3; bases outside the gene matches: 8. This CDR3 contains 16 residues. Germline lookup yields CDR1 SGHTA and CDR2 FQGTGA. CDR3 DNA: TGTGCCAGCAGCCGGACTGGGACTAGCGGGTACTACGAGCAGTACTTC. Encoded protein: CASSRTGTSGYYEQYF.

The chain uses TRBV7-8 and TRBJ1-1, with D hard to call. The germline V gene has CDR1 SGHVS and CDR2 FQNEAQ. Trimming left V 1 base short and J 1 base short, with 10 bases between. CDR3 length: 15 residues. The CDR3 sequence: CASSLERVANTEAFF. The CDR3 bases are TGTGCCAGCAGCTTAGAGAGGGTGGCGAACACTGAAGCTTTCTTT. Based on the CDR3 plus reference TRBV7-8 and TRBJ1-1, the full variable domain is GAGVSQSPRYKVAKRGQDVALRCDPISGHVSLFWYQQALGQGPEFLTYFQNEAQLDKSGLPSDRFFAERPEGSVSTLKIQRTQQEDSAVYLCASSLERVANTEAFFGQGTRLTVV.

CDR3 coding DNA: TGTGCCAGCAGTTTGGCCGGGGAGAGGGATGGCTACACCTTC. As protein: CASSLAGERDGYTF. This rearrangement joins TRBV28 to TRBJ1-2; no reliable D call. From germline, CDR1 is MDHEN and CDR2 SYDVKM. The ends were cut back, 3 bases at V and 6 bases at J, with 14 bases in the middle. CDR3 size: 14 residues.

This CDR3 reads CASSQATHANEQFF. CDR3 DNA sequence: TGCGCCAGCAGCCAAGCGACTCATGCTAATGAGCAGTTCTTC. V gene TRBV4-3 combines with J gene TRBJ2-1, with D uncertain. The CDR3 extends over 14 amino acids. V dropped 1 base and J dropped 7 bases, with 11 bases sitting between them. Germline CDR1 LGHNA, CDR2 YSLEER.

The chain couples TRBV21-1 to TRBJ2-7; the DNA was not compared with TRBD2, the D call given in the table. TRBV21-1 is annotated as a pseudogene. This CDR3 is built from 16 residues. The CDR3 DNA reads as TGTGCCAGCAGCCCTCGTAGCGGGAGTCATTTATACGAGCAGTACTTC. Translation: CASSPRSGSHLYEQYF.

The chain is built from TRBV6-5 and TRBJ2-7; D tentatively fits TRBD1 or TRBD2 (5 bases each). This CDR3 region has 14 residues. Per germline, CDR1 MNHEY and CDR2 SVGAGI. Between the trimmed V and J ends, which lost 6 bases and 0 bases, there was a span of 12 bases. The CDR3 DNA is TGTGCCAGCAGGGGGACGGAAAGCTCCTACGAGCAGTACTTC. Translated, it gives CASRGTESSYEQYF.

A single count supports this clone. The V call is TRBV19, the J call TRBJ1-5; D gene ambiguous. Germline V lookup: CDR1 LNHDA, CDR2 SQIVND (reference sequence). The CDR3 is 13 residues long. V shed 5 bases and J shed 5 bases, with 10 bases lying between them. DNA for the CDR3: TGTGCCAGTAGTTGGGCGCCCTATCAGCCCCAGCATTTT. Its translation: CASSWAPYQPQHF. The full variable domain, with the rest looked up from reference TRBV19 and TRBJ1-5, is DGGITQSPKYLFRKEGQNVTLSCEQNLNHDAMYWYRQDPGQGLRLIYYSQIVNDFQKGDIAEGYSVSREKKESFPLTVTSAQKNPTAFYLCASSWAPYQPQHFGDGTRLSIL.